This TCR beta chain came from a study of blood T cell repertoires in COVID-19. Clones were read by immunoSEQ multiplex PCR, and TCRdb kept only the in-frame ones, dropping some. The table shows 200,000 to 300,000 clones, with 83% occurring only once. Losses at the gene ends were 6 bases for V and 7 bases for J; bases not matched to a gene: 11. There are 16 residues in the CDR3. Germline V gives CDR1 WSHSY, CDR2 SAAADI. This TCR was sampled from a human donor in a cohort sampled during active COVID-19. The chain couples TRBV10-2 to TRBJ2-2, with TRBD1 matching 10 bases. The sequencing sample was made of peripheral blood. In DNA, the CDR3 is TGCGCCAGCAGAGACATGGGACAGGGGATGGACGGGGAGCTGTTTTTT. It codes for CASRDMGQGMDGELFF.